The clone carrying this T cell receptor (beta chain) was detected only a few times. Its antigen is unknown. The sample belongs to a study of CD8 T cells in ankylosing spondylitis. Study-wide results and caveats: Among TCR beta sequences, a motif of eight highly homologous variants appeared characteristic of ankylosing spondylitis blood. Clones that were linked to disease were CD8+ and were relatively rare in peripheral blood.

TCRdb itself ran the 5' RACE reads through MiXCR, one entry per CDR3 protein. The repertoire includes a few hundred thousand distinct CDR3 sequences, roughly 20% of them detected once, and roughly 4% sits in the top ten. The sample taken for sequencing was blood, either unsorted or a sorted T cell fraction (not recorded which). The sequence came from a female donor with ankylosing spondylitis or in good health (not recorded which).

The chain's CDR3 is CASSLGLRSMSFNEQFF. The CDR3 nucleotides read TGTGCCAGCAGCTTGGGTCTACGGTCAATGAGCTTCAATGAGCAGTTCTTC. This chain links TRBV5-4 with TRBJ2-1; D call uncertain. Trimming shortened V by 0 bases and J by 6 bases, and 19 bases separated the two germline ends. Germline CDR1 and CDR2: SGHNT and YYREEE (reference sequence). This CDR3 is 17 amino acids long.